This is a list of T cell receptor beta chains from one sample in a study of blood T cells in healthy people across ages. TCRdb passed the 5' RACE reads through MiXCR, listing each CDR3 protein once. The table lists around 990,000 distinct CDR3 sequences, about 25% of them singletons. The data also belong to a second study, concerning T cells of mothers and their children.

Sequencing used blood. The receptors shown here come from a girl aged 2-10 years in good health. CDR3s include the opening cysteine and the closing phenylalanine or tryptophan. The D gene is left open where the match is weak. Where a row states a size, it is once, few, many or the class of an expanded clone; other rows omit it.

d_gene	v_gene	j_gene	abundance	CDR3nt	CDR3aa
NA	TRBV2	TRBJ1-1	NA	TGTGCCAGCAAGCAGGGTGGAGGAACTGAAGCTTTCTTT	CASKQGGGTEAFF
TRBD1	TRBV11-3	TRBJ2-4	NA	TGTGCCAGCAGTACAGGGGTCAAAAACATTCAGTACTTC	CASSTGVKNIQYF
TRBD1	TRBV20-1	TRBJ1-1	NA	TGCAGTGCTAGTGCCGGGACAGGGGGCACTGAAGCTTTCTTT	CSASAGTGGTEAFF
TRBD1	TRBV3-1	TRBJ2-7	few	TGTGCCAGCAGCAGGGGGCCCTACGAGCAGTACTTC	CASSRGPYEQYF
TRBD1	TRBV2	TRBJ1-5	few	TGTGCCAGCAGCCGATGGGACAGGTTGGATCAGCCCCAGCATTTT	CASSRWDRLDQPQHF
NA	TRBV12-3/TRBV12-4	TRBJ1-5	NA	TGTGCCAGCAGCCAATGGTTCCAGTATCAGCCCCAGCATTTT	CASSQWFQYQPQHF
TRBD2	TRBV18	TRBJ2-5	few	TGTGCCAGCTCCCCGGGACTAGCGACAAGTAGAGAGACCCAGTACTTC	CASSPGLATSRETQYF
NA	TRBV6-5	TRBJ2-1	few	TGTGCCAGCAGACCAACAGGGTACTACAATGAGCAGCTCTTC	CASRPTGYYNEQLF
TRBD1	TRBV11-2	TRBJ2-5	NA	TGTGCCAGCAGCTTAGACGAATCCGGGACAGGGACATATGAGACCCAGTACTTC	CASSLDESGTGTYETQYF
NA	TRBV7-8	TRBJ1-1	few	TGTGCCAGCAGCCAAATGGCCCTATCCCTTAGCACTGAAGCTTTCTTT	CASSQMALSLSTEAFF
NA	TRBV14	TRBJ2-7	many	TGTGCCAGCAGCCAGGGGGGGCCCTCCTACGAGCAGTACTTC	CASSQGGPSYEQYF
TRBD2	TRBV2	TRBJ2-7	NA	TGTGCCAGCCATTTAGCTAGCGGGAGGGCCGTCAACGAGCAGTACTTC	CASHLASGRAVNEQYF
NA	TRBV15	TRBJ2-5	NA	TGTGCCACCAGCAGAGAGGTAGAAATGGAGACCCAGTACTTC	CATSREVEMETQYF
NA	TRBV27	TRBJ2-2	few	TGTGCCAGCAGTTTAGACGGGACGGGTATCCGGGAGCTGTTTTTT	CASSLDGTGIRELFF